Each of the 23 T cell receptor beta chains below was sequenced from the same sample in a study of CD8 T cells in Susac syndrome. Random-hexamer reverse transcription was applied to about 0.5 to 1 ug RNA. Each CDR3 protein is one row after TCRdb ran MiXCR on the immunoSEQ multiplex PCR reads. The sample includes 210,000 or so distinct CDR3 sequences, about 94% seen only once; the top ten take approximately 0.15%. The source material was CD4+ T cells from PBMCs. Every receptor here comes from a human donor with Susac syndrome.

The chain combines TRBV5-4 with TRBJ1-6; TRBD1 agrees at 7 bases. The V segment lost 9 bases and the J segment 0 bases; nucleotides outside the gene matches: 6. The CDR3 length is 15 residues. Per germline, CDR1 SGHNT and CDR2 YYREEE (reference sequence). Here the CDR3 reads CATGQESSYNSPLHF. The CDR3 DNA follows: TGTGCCACAGGACAGGAAAGCTCCTATAATTCACCCCTCCACTTT.

The chain joins TRBV5-1 to TRBJ2-7; D may match TRBD1 or TRBD2 (5 bases each). Germline V gives CDR1 SGHRS, CDR2 YFSETQ. The CDR3 loop spans 14 amino acids. V lost 4 bases, J lost 2 bases, and 13 bases lay in between. The CDR3: CASSPGTPPYEQYF. CDR3 in DNA: TGCGCCAGCAGCCCGGGGACGCCTCCCTACGAGCAGTACTTC. The full variable domain, its missing parts supplied by reference TRBV5-1 and TRBJ2-7, is KAGVTQTPRYLIKTRGQQVTLSCSPISGHRSVSWYQQTPGQGLQFLFEYFSETQRNKGNFPGRFSGRQFSNSRSEMNVSTLELGDSALYLCASSPGTPPYEQYFGPGTRLTVT.

The gene calls are TRBV5-1 and TRBJ1-1; maybe TRBD1 (5 bases). Germline CDR1 is SGHRS and CDR2 is YFSETQ. V lost 0 bases and J 0 bases, leaving 9 bases between the germline ends. This CDR3 comprises 15 residues. The chain's CDR3 is CASSLDRSMNTEAFF. As DNA, the CDR3 is TGCGCCAGCAGCTTGGACAGGAGTATGAACACTGAAGCTTTCTTT.

In its sample, this clonotype was seen once. In DNA, the CDR3 is TGTGCCAGCAGCTCTGCCAGCACAGATACGCAGTATTTT. Protein product: CASSSASTDTQYF. The chain joins TRBV5-4 to TRBJ2-3, with D hard to call. Germline V gene lookup returns CDR1 SGHNT and CDR2 YYREEE (reference sequence). This CDR3 is 13 amino acids long. The V end lost 3 bases, the J end lost 0 bases, and 5 bases lay between the germline ends.

The chain couples TRBV5-4 to TRBJ1-6; D is possibly TRBD1 (5 bases). Germline assignment: CDR1 SGHNT and CDR2 YYREEE (reference sequence). This CDR3 has 14 residues. V lost 0 bases to trimming and J lost 5 bases, with 6 bases between them. The CDR3 DNA reads TGTGCCAGCAGCTTGGGGACAAATAATTCACCCCTCCACTTT. This sequence encodes CASSLGTNNSPLHF.

This sequence joins TRBV4-2 and TRBJ2-7; D is ambiguous. This CDR3 contains 13 residues. Germline CDR1 is LGHNA and CDR2 is YNFKEQ. V gave up 4 bases and J gave up 2 bases, with 9 bases separating them. CDR3 sequence: CASSLHAAYEQYF. The CDR3 coding sequence is TGTGCCAGCAGCCTCCACGCAGCCTACGAGCAGTACTTC.

V and J are TRBV27 and TRBJ2-5; 8 bases map to TRBD1. The CDR3 extends over 16 amino acids. CDR1 is MNHEY, CDR2 SMNVEV, per germline (reference sequence). V was clipped by 2 bases and J by 4 bases; unmatched bases: 9. The CDR3 loop reads CASSLGAGQGGETQYF. Here the CDR3 DNA reads TGTGCCAGCAGTTTAGGGGCCGGACAGGGTGGAGAGACCCAGTACTTC.

The V gene is TRBV4-3, the J gene TRBJ2-3; 9 bases map to TRBD1. CDR1 LGHNA and CDR2 YSLEER come from the germline V gene. Trimming removed 7 bases from V and 3 bases from J; junction bases left unmatched: 8. The CDR3 extends over 15 amino acids. This CDR3 is CASTQGQGGTDTQYF. The CDR3 region has the DNA TGCGCCAGCACCCAGGGACAGGGAGGAACAGATACGCAGTATTTT.

The table lists this clonotype with a few counts. The chain's CDR3 is CSATSGNTEAFF. CDR3 DNA sequence: TGCAGTGCTACTTCGGGAAACACTGAAGCTTTCTTT. This chain uses TRBV20-1 with TRBJ1-1; D gene unclear. The germline V gene has CDR1 DFQATT and CDR2 SNEGSKA (reference sequence). V gave up 4 bases and J gave up 2 bases, with 8 bases separating them. CDR3 length equals 12 residues.

The genes are TRBV12-3 or TRBV12-4 and TRBJ2-3; D is undetermined. The V end was cut by 7 bases, the J end by 1 base, with 9 bases between. There are 13 residues in the CDR3. The DNA for the CDR3 is TGTGCCAGCAAGGTCCCGGGCACAGATACGCAGTATTTT. Encoded protein: CASKVPGTDTQYF.

The chain employs TRBV4-2 and TRBJ1-5; possibly TRBD1 for D (6 bases). There are 20 residues in the CDR3. The ends were cut back, 1 base at V and 0 bases at J, with 22 bases in the middle. Germline V gives CDR1 LGHNA, CDR2 YNFKEQ. CDR3 nucleotide sequence: TGTGCCAGCAGCCAAGTCTCAGGGGACACCCCAGATTATAGCAATCAGCCCCAGCATTTT. This sequence encodes CASSQVSGDTPDYSNQPQHF.

J is TRBJ2-2 and V is TRBV7-3; D possibly corresponds to TRBD1 (5 bases). The CDR3 spans 15 residues. The V gene lost 5 bases and the J gene lost 5 bases, with 15 bases spanning the gap. The germline V gene encodes CDR1 SGHTA and CDR2 FQGTGA. CDR3 sequence reads: CASSPGGKGTGELFF. CDR3 DNA: TGTGCCAGCAGCCCCGGTGGGAAGGGGACCGGGGAGCTGTTTTTT.

The chain combines TRBV12-5 with TRBJ1-2; D remains unclear. This CDR3 region has 14 residues. CDR1 is LGHNT and CDR2 is FRNRAP in the germline V gene. V was pared by 2 bases and J by 6 bases, with 13 bases between. The CDR3 here is CASGLSARSDGYTF. As DNA, the CDR3 is TGTGCTAGTGGTTTGTCTGCCAGATCAGATGGCTACACCTTC.

The chain joins TRBV19 to TRBJ1-6; TRBD1 matches 10 bases. The V gene end was trimmed by 8 bases and the J gene end by 10 bases; junction bases not matched to a gene: 8. This CDR3 comprises 14 residues. Germline V lookup: CDR1 LNHDA, CDR2 SQIVND (reference sequence). Written as DNA, the CDR3 is TGTGCCAGTCGCCGGGACAGGGGTATCTCACCCCTCCACTTT. It yields the protein CASRRDRGISPLHF.

The V gene is TRBV15, the J gene TRBJ2-2, with D possibly matching TRBD2 (5 bases). Germline-derived CDR1 and CDR2 are LNHNV and YYDKDF (reference sequence). CDR3 size: 13 residues. Trimming took off 7 bases at V and 5 bases at J, with 11 bases between the two ends. The CDR3 nucleotides read TGTGCCACCATGAACGACTATACCGGGGAGCTGTTTTTT. Translated: CATMNDYTGELFF.

This chain links TRBV9 with TRBJ2-1; the D is unclear. Germline-derived CDR1 and CDR2 are SGDLS and YYNGEE. V was shortened by 4 bases and J by 10 bases, with 18 bases between the two germline ends. The CDR3 spans 14 residues. CDR3 sequence reads: CASSPPEAPVEQFF. In nucleotides, the CDR3 is TGTGCCAGCAGCCCCCCCGAAGCGCCGGTCGAGCAGTTCTTC.

The chain couples TRBV13 to TRBJ2-3; no definite D call. Trimming removed 1 base at V and 0 bases at J, with 11 bases between. CDR3 length equals 16 residues. Per germline, CDR1 PRHDT and CDR2 FYEKMQ (reference sequence). CDR3 DNA sequence: TGTGCCAGCAGCTTAGTATTACCTACTAGCACAGATACGCAGTATTTT. It specifies CASSLVLPTSTDTQYF.

The V gene is TRBV18, the J gene TRBJ2-5, with a possible D match to TRBD2 (5 bases). Germline CDR1 and CDR2: KGHSH and LQKENI. Trimming removed 6 bases from V and 4 bases from J, with 18 bases in between. The CDR3 covers 15 residues. The CDR3 is CASSPPGYRGETQYF. CDR3 nucleotides: TGTGCCAGCTCCCCGCCGGGATACAGAGGAGAGACCCAGTACTTC.

The chain uses TRBV4-2 and TRBJ2-7, with D unresolved. The length of the CDR3 is 13 residues. CDR1 LGHNA and CDR2 YNFKEQ come from the germline V gene. V was cut by 0 bases and J by 7 bases, with 10 bases left in between. The CDR3 region has the DNA TGTGCCAGCAGCCAAGATCGAAGTGAGGAGCAGTACTTC. Its protein product is CASSQDRSEEQYF.

V and J are TRBV19 and TRBJ1-1; TRBD1 aligns across 9 bases. The CDR3 has 15 residues. Looked up from germline, CDR1 is LNHDA and CDR2 is SQIVND (reference sequence). The V and J ends lost 10 bases and 2 bases, in that order; junction bases with no gene match: 11. This chain's CDR3 is CATLPGQGVNTEAFF. CDR3 DNA sequence: TGTGCCACCCTCCCGGGACAGGGAGTTAACACTGAAGCTTTCTTT.

V is TRBV30 and J is TRBJ1-3; no clear D. This CDR3 is 15 amino acids long. Trimming cost V 5 bases and J 0 bases, with 14 bases left between them. Germline V gives CDR1 GTSNPN, CDR2 SVGIG (reference sequence). The CDR3 region has the DNA TGTGCCTGGGCTTCAACCCCGGCCTCTGGAAACACCATATATTTT. Amino acids: CAWASTPASGNTIYF.

The chain is built from TRBV19 and TRBJ1-2, with D hard to call. Germline assignment: CDR1 LNHDA and CDR2 SQIVND (reference sequence). The CDR3 has 12 residues. V dropped 3 bases and J dropped 8 bases, with 10 bases sitting between them. This chain's CDR3 is CASSIGIGGYTF. DNA for the CDR3: TGTGCCAGTAGTATTGGGATAGGCGGCTACACCTTC.

The chain is built from TRBV2 and TRBJ1-5, with a tentative D call TRBD1 (5 bases). Germline-derived CDR1 and CDR2 are SNHLY and FYNNEI. The CDR3 consists of 16 residues. The V end lost 2 bases, the J end lost 6 bases, and 17 bases lay between the germline ends. The CDR3 is CASSERVGQGGQPQHF. The DNA for the CDR3 is TGTGCCAGCAGTGAAAGAGTCGGGCAGGGAGGTCAGCCCCAGCATTTT.